This T cell receptor (beta chain) was obtained from a study of OX40 agonist ivuxolimab in advanced cancers. Study-wide points: In CD8+ T cells, expanded clones were on average more numerous than in CD4+.

As concerns this clone: The antigen is undetermined.

The repertoire was sequenced with immunoSEQ multiplex PCR; TCRdb's copy has only in-frame clones and lacks some. The data hold 9,500 to 15,000 clones, with about 80% observed a single time. This CDR3 is built from 15 residues. Trimming took 3 bases from V and 2 from J, leaving 14 bases between them. The germline V gene has CDR1 SGHTA and CDR2 FQGTGA. The receptor was derived from an adult with an advanced solid tumor such as melanoma, head and neck, liver or kidney cancer. Here the sequenced sample was CD4+ or CD8+ T cells sorted from blood, taken in a trial of the OX40 agonist ivuxolimab. This chain connects TRBV7-3 to TRBJ2-7; the D gene is possibly TRBD2 (6 bases). The CDR3, as DNA: TGTGCCAGCAGCTTCGGGGGAGACCCCACCTACGAGCAGTACTTC. It yields the protein CASSFGGDPTYEQYF.